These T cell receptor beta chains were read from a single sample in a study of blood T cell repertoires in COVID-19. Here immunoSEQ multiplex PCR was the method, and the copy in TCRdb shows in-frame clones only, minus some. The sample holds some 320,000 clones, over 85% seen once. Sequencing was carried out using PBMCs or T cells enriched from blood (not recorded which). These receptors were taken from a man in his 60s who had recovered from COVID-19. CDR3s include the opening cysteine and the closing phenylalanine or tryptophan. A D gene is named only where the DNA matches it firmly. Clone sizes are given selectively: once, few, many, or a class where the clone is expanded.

cdr3_nt: TGTGCCAGCAGTTCGATTGGGGGGACTGAAGCTTTCTTT
cdr3_aa: CASSSIGGTEAFF
d_call: NA
v_call: TRBV6-5
j_call: TRBJ1-1
clone_size: NA

cdr3_nt: TGCGCCAGCAGCTTGCCAGGGAGCACAGATACGCAGTATTTT
cdr3_aa: CASSLPGSTDTQYF
d_call: NA
v_call: TRBV5-1
j_call: TRBJ2-3
clone_size: NA

cdr3_nt: TGTGCCAGCGTATCCCGGGGCTATGGCTACACCTTC
cdr3_aa: CASVSRGYGYTF
d_call: NA
v_call: TRBV6-5
j_call: TRBJ1-2
clone_size: NA

cdr3_nt: TGTGCCAGCAGCCAGACAGGGGAAATTAACTATGGCTACACCTTC
cdr3_aa: CASSQTGEINYGYTF
d_call: TRBD1
v_call: TRBV3-1/TRBV3-2
j_call: TRBJ1-2
clone_size: NA

cdr3_nt: TGTGCCAGCAGCCCAGGGACAGTTGAAGCTTTCTTT
cdr3_aa: CASSPGTVEAFF
d_call: TRBD1
v_call: TRBV7-8
j_call: TRBJ1-1
clone_size: NA

cdr3_nt: TGTGCCAGCAGCATACAACCGGGACACAACCCACTAGATACGCAGTATTTT
cdr3_aa: CASSIQPGHNPLDTQYF
d_call: NA
v_call: TRBV14
j_call: TRBJ2-3
clone_size: NA

cdr3_nt: TGCGCCAGCACCCGAGGAGGGCAGTCCGGAGAAAAACTGTTTTTT
cdr3_aa: CASTRGGQSGEKLFF
d_call: NA
v_call: TRBV5-1
j_call: TRBJ1-4
clone_size: NA

cdr3_nt: TGTGCCAGCAGCCCGACCCGGGGTCCCGGGGAGCTGTTTTTT
cdr3_aa: CASSPTRGPGELFF
d_call: NA
v_call: TRBV3-1/TRBV3-2
j_call: TRBJ2-2
clone_size: few

cdr3_nt: TGTGCCAGCGCGGGGAGATTACCAGCCAAAAACATTCAGTACTTC
cdr3_aa: CASAGRLPAKNIQYF
d_call: NA
v_call: TRBV25-1
j_call: TRBJ2-4
clone_size: NA

cdr3_nt: TGTGCCCATGGACAGGGTTATGTTGTGGGCCCTGGAAACACCATATATTTT
cdr3_aa: CAHGQGYVVGPGNTIYF
d_call: TRBD1
v_call: TRBV30
j_call: TRBJ1-3
clone_size: NA

cdr3_nt: TGCAGTGCTACCTTTAGAAACACCATATATTTT
cdr3_aa: CSATFRNTIYF
d_call: NA
v_call: TRBV20-1
j_call: TRBJ1-3
clone_size: NA

cdr3_nt: TGTGCCAGCAGAATCGAGGCAACTAATGAAAAACTGTTTTTT
cdr3_aa: CASRIEATNEKLFF
d_call: NA
v_call: TRBV2
j_call: TRBJ1-4
clone_size: NA

cdr3_nt: TGTGCCAGCAGCCAGGGACTTAATGAGCAGTTCTTC
cdr3_aa: CASSQGLNEQFF
d_call: NA
v_call: TRBV7-9
j_call: TRBJ2-1
clone_size: NA

cdr3_nt: TGTGCCAGCTCACCCTCGAGGTTCCGAGGGGAGACCCAGTACTTC
cdr3_aa: CASSPSRFRGETQYF
d_call: NA
v_call: TRBV18
j_call: TRBJ2-5
clone_size: NA

cdr3_nt: TGTGCCAGCAGTTTTCACAGGGGCAATTCACCCCTCCACTTT
cdr3_aa: CASSFHRGNSPLHF
d_call: TRBD1
v_call: TRBV28
j_call: TRBJ1-6
clone_size: NA

cdr3_nt: TGTGCCAGCAGCCCACCTTGGGGGGGCGAGGGCACTGAAGCTTTCTTT
cdr3_aa: CASSPPWGGEGTEAFF
d_call: NA
v_call: TRBV7-9
j_call: TRBJ1-1
clone_size: NA

cdr3_nt: TGCGCCAGCAGCGCCGGACAGGGACACGAGCAGTACTTC
cdr3_aa: CASSAGQGHEQYF
d_call: TRBD1
v_call: TRBV5-1
j_call: TRBJ2-7
clone_size: NA

cdr3_nt: TGTGCCAGCAGTGAATCGAGGGGGCCCTTGAACACTGAAGCTTTCTTT
cdr3_aa: CASSESRGPLNTEAFF
d_call: TRBD1
v_call: TRBV25-1
j_call: TRBJ1-1
clone_size: NA

cdr3_nt: TGTGCCATTGGGACTGGGACAGCAGCTAACTATGGCTACACCTTC
cdr3_aa: CAIGTGTAANYGYTF
d_call: TRBD1
v_call: TRBV10-3
j_call: TRBJ1-2
clone_size: NA

cdr3_nt: TGTGCCAGCAGTTTACGGGGACTAGCGGGAGGTGGAGACTACAATGAGCAGTTCTTC
cdr3_aa: CASSLRGLAGGGDYNEQFF
d_call: TRBD2
v_call: TRBV27
j_call: TRBJ2-1
clone_size: NA

cdr3_nt: TGTGCCATCAGTCCCTCAGGGGGCACTGAAGCTTTCTTT
cdr3_aa: CAISPSGGTEAFF
d_call: TRBD1
v_call: TRBV10-3
j_call: TRBJ1-1
clone_size: NA

cdr3_nt: TGCGCCAGCAGCCAGATGGGGGGGCTAGCGAGTAGCACAGATACGCAGTATTTT
cdr3_aa: CASSQMGGLASSTDTQYF
d_call: NA
v_call: TRBV4-1
j_call: TRBJ2-3
clone_size: NA

cdr3_nt: TGTGCCAGTAGTTGGGGGGCAACTAATGAAAAACTGTTTTTT
cdr3_aa: CASSWGATNEKLFF
d_call: NA
v_call: TRBV19
j_call: TRBJ1-4
clone_size: NA

cdr3_nt: TGTGCCACCAGCAGAGATTCGGCGGGGGATCAGCCCCAGCATTTT
cdr3_aa: CATSRDSAGDQPQHF
d_call: NA
v_call: TRBV15
j_call: TRBJ1-5
clone_size: NA

cdr3_nt: TGTGCCAGTAGGACCGGCCGGGACATGATCAGGCCCCAGCATTTT
cdr3_aa: CASRTGRDMIRPQHF
d_call: NA
v_call: TRBV19
j_call: TRBJ1-5
clone_size: NA

cdr3_nt: TGTGCCAGCAGTCCGACAGGGCTGGGTTTTAGTGGCTACACCTTC
cdr3_aa: CASSPTGLGFSGYTF
d_call: TRBD1
v_call: TRBV7-6
j_call: TRBJ1-2
clone_size: NA

cdr3_nt: TGTGCCACCAGTGATCACACGAACACCGGGGAGCTGTTTTTT
cdr3_aa: CATSDHTNTGELFF
d_call: NA
v_call: TRBV24-1
j_call: TRBJ2-2
clone_size: NA

cdr3_nt: TGTGCCAGCAGCTTAAAGACCTACCGATTCAGGGCAGATACGCAGTATTTT
cdr3_aa: CASSLKTYRFRADTQYF
d_call: NA
v_call: TRBV7-2
j_call: TRBJ2-3
clone_size: NA

cdr3_nt: TGTGCCAGCAGTTTACGGGGTCATAATAACTATGGCTACACCTTC
cdr3_aa: CASSLRGHNNYGYTF
d_call: NA
v_call: TRBV27
j_call: TRBJ1-2
clone_size: NA

cdr3_nt: TGCGCCAGCAGTGAGTCTGGCGGGAGGAAGCAGTACTTC
cdr3_aa: CASSESGGRKQYF
d_call: TRBD2
v_call: TRBV10-1
j_call: TRBJ2-7
clone_size: NA

cdr3_nt: TGTGCCAGTACGACTAGCGGGAGTTACGAGCAGTACTTC
cdr3_aa: CASTTSGSYEQYF
d_call: TRBD2
v_call: TRBV19
j_call: TRBJ2-7
clone_size: NA